The rows below give T cell receptor beta chains drawn from one sample of a study of T cell changes during pregnancy in multiple sclerosis. Some clones are missing from TCRdb's copy, which holds only in-frame ones; the method was immunoSEQ multiplex PCR. The sample carries about 80,000 clones, about 90% recorded once. Sample: peripheral blood, taken before pregnancy. These receptors originate from a female donor with multiple sclerosis, enrolled in a pregnancy study. The CDR3 runs from the conserved cysteine through the conserved F or W. A D gene is named only where the DNA matches it firmly. Some rows mark clone size as missing; the rest say once, few, many or name a class of expanded clone.

NA	TRBD2	TRBJ2-1	TRBV11-2	TGTGCCAGCAGCTACGGGGGGGTCAATGAGCAGTTCTTC	CASSYGGVNEQFF
NA	NA	TRBJ2-1	TRBV30	TGTGCCTGGAGGTTATTCCTGACGGGACGGGACTCGACCTACAATGAGCAGTTCTTC	CAWRLFLTGRDSTYNEQFF
NA	NA	TRBJ1-1	TRBV5-6	TGTGCCAGCAGCTCTGGGAGGGGCAAGGGCGCTTTCTTT	CASSSGRGKGAFF
NA	TRBD1	TRBJ1-2	TRBV2	TGTGCCAGCAGTGACGTCCCGACAGGGAGCGTCTATGGCTACACCTTC	CASSDVPTGSVYGYTF
NA	NA	TRBJ1-3	TRBV15	TGTGCCACCAGCATCGACAGCTCTGGAAACACCATATATTTT	CATSIDSSGNTIYF
NA	TRBD1	TRBJ2-3	TRBV5-5	TGTGCCAGCAGCTTGGTTCCAGGGGGCGCCCCGGATACGCAGTATTTT	CASSLVPGGAPDTQYF
NA	NA	TRBJ1-3	TRBV5-5	TGTGCCAGCAGCTTGGTCCCCCGCGGTGAAGGTCTTGGAAACACCATATATTTT	CASSLVPRGEGLGNTIYF
NA	NA	TRBJ2-5	TRBV5-4	TGTGCCAGCAGCGCACCTAGGGGGGAGACCCAGTACTTC	CASSAPRGETQYF
NA	TRBD2	TRBJ2-6	TRBV6-1	TGTGCCAGCAGTGAAATTAGCGGGACACACACCTCTGGGGCCAACGTCCTGACTTTC	CASSEISGTHTSGANVLTF
NA	TRBD1	TRBJ1-2	TRBV7-2	TGTGCCAGCAGCTACAGGGGACAGTTTAGATCTAACTATGGCTACACCTTC	CASSYRGQFRSNYGYTF
NA	NA	TRBJ1-1	TRBV27	TGTGCCAGCAGTTTATCCGGTGGGCAGGGAGGCACTGAAGCTTTCTTT	CASSLSGGQGGTEAFF
NA	TRBD2	TRBJ2-7	TRBV7-2	TGTGCCAGTGGGACTAACCCCTACGAGCAGTACTTC	CASGTNPYEQYF
once	NA	TRBJ2-3	TRBV7-8	TGTGCCAGCAGCTTCGGTACAGCTACAGATACGCAGTATTTT	CASSFGTATDTQYF
NA	TRBD2	TRBJ2-1	TRBV5-1	TGCGCCAGCCGGACTAGCGGGGTAGTCAATGAGCAGTTCTTC	CASRTSGVVNEQFF
NA	TRBD1	TRBJ2-1	TRBV6-5	TGTGCCAGCAGTTACTCGACGGGGGACAGGGTCAATGAGCAGTTCTTC	CASSYSTGDRVNEQFF
NA	NA	TRBJ2-1	TRBV13	TGTGCCAGCAGCTTTGGCGGGACAGAGGGGAATGAGCAGTTCTTC	CASSFGGTEGNEQFF
NA	NA	TRBJ1-4	TRBV5-1	TGCGCCAGCAGCTCCCCGACAGCAGGAGCAACTAATGAAAAACTGTTTTTT	CASSSPTAGATNEKLFF
NA	TRBD2	TRBJ2-1	TRBV7-3	TGTGCCAGCAGCATAACGGGACTAGCGGGCAATGAGCAGTTCTTC	CASSITGLAGNEQFF
NA	TRBD1	TRBJ2-1	TRBV10-3	TGTGCACTAAAGAAGGGGACAGGGGGTGGAGGTGAGCAGTTCTTC	CALKKGTGGGGEQFF
NA	TRBD2	TRBJ2-3	TRBV5-4	TGTGCCAGCAGCCCAATATCGCGGGGGGCATTATCAGATACGCAGTATTTT	CASSPISRGALSDTQYF
NA	NA	TRBJ2-1	TRBV15	TGTGCCACCAGCAGTCGGACACTTAGCTCCTACAATGAGCAGTTCTTC	CATSSRTLSSYNEQFF
NA	TRBD1	TRBJ2-3	TRBV2	TGTGCCAACCCCGCGGACAGGAACACAGATACGCAGTATTTT	CANPADRNTDTQYF
once	NA	TRBJ2-4	TRBV12-5	TGTGCTAGTGGTTTAGCACAGGCCAAAAACATTCAGTACTTC	CASGLAQAKNIQYF
NA	TRBD1	TRBJ1-5	TRBV19	TGTGCCAGTACCCATCGGACAGGGCTGAATCAGCCCCAGCATTTT	CASTHRTGLNQPQHF
NA	NA	TRBJ2-5	TRBV4-2	TGTGCCAGCAGCCAAGATAATTTCGTGGGGGGATCGGTACAAGAGACCCAGTACTTC	CASSQDNFVGGSVQETQYF
NA	TRBD2	TRBJ2-7	TRBV6-1	TGTGTCCATTCTAGCGGCCCCTACGAGCAGTACTTC	CVHSSGPYEQYF
NA	NA	TRBJ1-4	TRBV5-1	TGCGCCAGCAGCTTTGGAAGGGGGTTCACAACTAATGAAAAACTGTTTTTT	CASSFGRGFTTNEKLFF
once	NA	TRBJ2-1	TRBV6-1	TGTGCCAGCAGTGCAACACAGGGTTTAGGCTCCTACAATGAGCAGTTCTTC	CASSATQGLGSYNEQFF
NA	NA	TRBJ1-2	TRBV10-3	TGTGCTATAGAAAACGCCCTCGGCTATGGCTACACCTTC	CAIENALGYGYTF
NA	TRBD2	TRBJ2-3	TRBV6-4	TGTGCCAGCAGTGGACTAGCGGGGGGGCAAGATACGCAGTATTTT	CASSGLAGGQDTQYF
NA	NA	TRBJ2-1	TRBV5-1	TGCGCCAGCAGCCCCGAGGGGGGGCCAACCTACAATGAGCAGTTCTTC	CASSPEGGPTYNEQFF
NA	NA	TRBJ1-5	TRBV10-3	TGTGCCATCAGTGACCACAATCAGCCCCAGCATTTT	CAISDHNQPQHF
few	NA	TRBJ1-3	TRBV23-1	TGCGCCAGCAGTCAGGGGGGGACCCATAATTTGACGTATTTT	CASSQGGTHNLTYF
NA	TRBD1	TRBJ1-2	TRBV25-1	TGTGCCAGCAGTGGGACAGGGGGCTTTGGCTACACCTTC	CASSGTGGFGYTF
NA	NA	TRBJ1-6	TRBV19	TGTGCCAGTAGTACCTCCCCGGGGGTATCCCTCCACTTT	CASSTSPGVSLHF
NA	NA	TRBJ1-1	TRBV2	TGTGCCAGCAGTGAGCAGGGGTTTAACACTGAAGCTTTCTTT	CASSEQGFNTEAFF
once	TRBD1	TRBJ1-1	TRBV11-2	TGTGCCAGCAGCCACGGGACAGGGAGCCACACTGAAGCTTTCTTT	CASSHGTGSHTEAFF
NA	NA	TRBJ2-5	TRBV5-1	TGCGCCAGCAGCTTGGAAGCAGTAGCGCCGGCGGGGACCCAGTACTTC	CASSLEAVAPAGTQYF
NA	NA	TRBJ1-1	TRBV19	TGTGCCAGTAGGGTACAGGGAAAGACTGAAGCTTTCTTT	CASRVQGKTEAFF
NA	TRBD2	TRBJ2-1	TRBV9	TGTGCCAGCAGCTCCAAGACTAGCGGAGATAACAATGAGCAGTTCTTC	CASSSKTSGDNNEQFF
NA	TRBD1	TRBJ1-5	TRBV2	TGTGCCAGCCGGATGCCGACAGGGAATAGCAATCAGCCCCAGCATTTT	CASRMPTGNSNQPQHF
NA	NA	TRBJ1-1	TRBV19	TGTGCCAGTAGTATGGGGGCTATTGAAGCTTTCTTT	CASSMGAIEAFF
few	NA	TRBJ1-1	TRBV10-3	TGTGCCATCAGTGTGCGGGCGAACACTGAAGCTTTCTTT	CAISVRANTEAFF
NA	TRBD2	TRBJ2-3	TRBV7-7	TGTGCTAGCAGCCCGGGATCTCTAGCGGGGGGGCCCGATACGCAGTATTTT	CASSPGSLAGGPDTQYF
once	NA	TRBJ1-2	TRBV4-1	TGCGCCAGCAGCCAAGATCCAGGGTTAAACTATGGCTACACCTTC	CASSQDPGLNYGYTF
NA	NA	TRBJ1-6	TRBV7-9	TGTGCCAGCAGCGGGCCAGGGATAGGGGTTAATTCACCCCTCCACTTT	CASSGPGIGVNSPLHF
NA	NA	TRBJ2-7	TRBV6-1	TGTGCCAGCAGTGATAGACAGGACTACGAGCAGTACTTC	CASSDRQDYEQYF
NA	NA	TRBJ2-3	TRBV9	TGTGCCAGCAGCGTTCTGGGGGGGGCATCAGATACGCAGTATTTT	CASSVLGGASDTQYF
NA	NA	TRBJ2-3	TRBV18	TGTGCCAGCTCGTCGGGGGACACAGATACGCAGTATTTT	CASSSGDTDTQYF
NA	NA	TRBJ2-1	TRBV15	TGTGCCTCCAGAGCGGGTACGGAGCAGTTCTTC	CASRAGTEQFF
NA	NA	TRBJ1-2	TRBV6-1	TGTGCCAGCAGTGAAGTTTCTCAGGGGCCCTATGGCTACACCTTC	CASSEVSQGPYGYTF
NA	NA	TRBJ2-1	TRBV13	TGTGCCAGCAGTGAGCATTCCTACAATGAGCAGTTCTTC	CASSEHSYNEQFF
NA	NA	TRBJ1-1	TRBV9	TGTGCCAGCAGCGCCGGCCCCGGGACACCGAACACTGAAGCTTTCTTT	CASSAGPGTPNTEAFF
NA	TRBD2	TRBJ2-5	TRBV9	TGTGCCAGCAGCGTAAGCGGGGGCTCCTTCGAGACCCAGTACTTC	CASSVSGGSFETQYF
NA	NA	TRBJ2-7	TRBV11-2	NA	CASSSGHLYEQYF
NA	TRBD1	TRBJ1-2	TRBV19	TGTGCCAGTAGGGGGACAGAGCCTAGGTATGGCTACACCTTC	CASRGTEPRYGYTF
NA	NA	TRBJ1-3	TRBV7-8	TGTGCCTCCACCCTTGGACACCGCTCTGGAAACACCATATATTTT	CASTLGHRSGNTIYF